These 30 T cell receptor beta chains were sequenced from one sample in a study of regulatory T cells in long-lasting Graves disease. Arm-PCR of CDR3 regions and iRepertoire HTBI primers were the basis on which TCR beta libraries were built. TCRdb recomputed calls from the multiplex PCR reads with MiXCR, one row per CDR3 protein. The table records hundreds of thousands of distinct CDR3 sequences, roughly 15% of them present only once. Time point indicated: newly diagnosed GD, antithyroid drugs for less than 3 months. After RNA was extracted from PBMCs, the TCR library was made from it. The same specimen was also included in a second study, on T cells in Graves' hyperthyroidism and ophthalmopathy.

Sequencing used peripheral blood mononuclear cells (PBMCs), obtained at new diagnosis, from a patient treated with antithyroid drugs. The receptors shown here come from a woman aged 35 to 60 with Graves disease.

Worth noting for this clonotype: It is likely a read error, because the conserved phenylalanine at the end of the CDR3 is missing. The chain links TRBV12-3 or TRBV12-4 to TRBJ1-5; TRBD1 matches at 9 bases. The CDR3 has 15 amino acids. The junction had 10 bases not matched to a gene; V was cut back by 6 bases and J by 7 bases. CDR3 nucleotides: TGTGCCAGCAGCCTATTCCGGGACAGGGAACAGCCCCAGCATCTT. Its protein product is CASSLFRDREQPQHL.

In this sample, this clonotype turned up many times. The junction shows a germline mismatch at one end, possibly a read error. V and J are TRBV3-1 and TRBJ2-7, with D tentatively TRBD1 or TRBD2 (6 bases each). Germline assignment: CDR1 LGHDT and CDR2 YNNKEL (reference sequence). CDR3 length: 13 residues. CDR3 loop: CASSHGGSVVSSF. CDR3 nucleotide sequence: TGTGCCAGCAGCCACGGGGGCTCGGTGGTTTCCTCCTTC.

CDR3 coding DNA: TGTGCCAGTAGTGAAGACAGGGGGCCGAACGAAAAACTGTTTTTT. Translation gives CASSEDRGPNEKLFF. The gene calls are TRBV19 and TRBJ1-4; 10 bases agree with TRBD1. The CDR3 is 15 residues long. V trimming: 5 bases; J trimming: 8 bases; junction bases outside the gene matches: 8. Germline CDR1 LNHDA, CDR2 SQIVND (reference sequence). Based on the CDR3 plus reference TRBV19 and TRBJ1-4, the full variable domain is DGGITQSPKYLFRKEGQNVTLSCEQNLNHDAMYWYRQDPGQGLRLIYYSQIVNDFQKGDIAEGYSVSREKKESFPLTVTSAQKNPTAFYLCASSEDRGPNEKLFFGSGTQLSVL.

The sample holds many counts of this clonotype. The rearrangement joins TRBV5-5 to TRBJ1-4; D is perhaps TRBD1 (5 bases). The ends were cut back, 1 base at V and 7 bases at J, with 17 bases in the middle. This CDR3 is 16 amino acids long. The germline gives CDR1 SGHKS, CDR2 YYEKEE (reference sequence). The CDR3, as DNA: TGTGCCAGCAGCTTGAAGTTCGGGGGTAGCGGTGAAAAACTGTTTTTT. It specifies CASSLKFGGSGEKLFF.

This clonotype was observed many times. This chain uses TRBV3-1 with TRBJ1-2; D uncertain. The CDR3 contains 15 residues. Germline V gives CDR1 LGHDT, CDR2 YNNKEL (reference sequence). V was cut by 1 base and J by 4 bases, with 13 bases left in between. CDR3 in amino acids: CASSQVPGLRYGYTF. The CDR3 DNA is TGTGCCAGCAGCCAAGTACCGGGTCTTCGCTATGGCTACACCTTC. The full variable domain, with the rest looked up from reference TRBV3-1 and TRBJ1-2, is DTAVSQTPKYLVTQMGNDKSIKCEQNLGHDTMYWYKQDSKKFLKIMFSYNNKELIINETVPNRFSPKSPDKAHLNLHINSLELGDSAVYFCASSQVPGLRYGYTFGSGTRLTVV.

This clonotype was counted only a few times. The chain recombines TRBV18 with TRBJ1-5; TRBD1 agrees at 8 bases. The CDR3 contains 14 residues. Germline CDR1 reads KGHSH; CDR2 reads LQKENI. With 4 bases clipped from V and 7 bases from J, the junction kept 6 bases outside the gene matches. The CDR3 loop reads CASSRGQGPQPQHF. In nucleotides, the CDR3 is TGTGCCAGCTCACGAGGACAGGGCCCCCAGCCCCAGCATTTT.

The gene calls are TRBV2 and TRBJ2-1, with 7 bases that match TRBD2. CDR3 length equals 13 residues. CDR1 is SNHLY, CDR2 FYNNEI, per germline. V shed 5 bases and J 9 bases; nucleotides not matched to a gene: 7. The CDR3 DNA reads TGTGCCAGCAGTTTACTGGCGGGGGTTGAGCAGTTCTTC. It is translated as CASSLLAGVEQFF.

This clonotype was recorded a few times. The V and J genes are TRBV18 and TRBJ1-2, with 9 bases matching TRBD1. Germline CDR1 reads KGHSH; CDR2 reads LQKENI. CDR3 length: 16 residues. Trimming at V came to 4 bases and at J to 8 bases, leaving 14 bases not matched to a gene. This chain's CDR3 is CASSLKTGGGVAGYTF. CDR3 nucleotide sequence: TGTGCCAGCTCACTAAAGACAGGGGGTGGCGTAGCAGGCTACACCTTC. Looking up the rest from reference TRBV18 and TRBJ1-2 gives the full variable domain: NAGVMQNPRHLVRRRGQEARLRCSPMKGHSHVYWYRQLPEEGLKFMVYLQKENIIDESGMPKERFSAEFPKEGPSILRIQQVVRGDSAAYFCASSLKTGGGVAGYTFGSGTRLTVV.

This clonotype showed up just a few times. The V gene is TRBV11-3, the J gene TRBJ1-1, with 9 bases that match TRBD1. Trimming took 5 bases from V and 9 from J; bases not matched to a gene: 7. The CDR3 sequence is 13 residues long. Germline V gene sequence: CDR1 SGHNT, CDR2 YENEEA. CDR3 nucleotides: TGTGCCAGCAGCCCCGGACAGGGGACGAAAGCTTTCTTT. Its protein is CASSPGQGTKAFF.

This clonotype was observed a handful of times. Here the CDR3 reads CASSNRGGVPTNEKLFF. CDR3 bases: TGTGCCAGCAGCAACAGGGGGGGGGTGCCAACTAATGAAAAACTGTTTTTT. The chain is built from TRBV13 and TRBJ1-4; 8 bases fit TRBD1. Germline V CDR1 and CDR2: PRHDT, FYEKMQ (reference sequence). This CDR3 contains 17 residues. V lost 5 bases, J lost 0 bases, and 8 bases stayed unmatched.

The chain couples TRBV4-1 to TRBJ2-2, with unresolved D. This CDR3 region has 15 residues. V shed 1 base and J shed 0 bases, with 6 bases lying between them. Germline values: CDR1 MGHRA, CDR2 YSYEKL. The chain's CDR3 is CASSQARSNTGELFF. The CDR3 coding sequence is TGCGCCAGCAGCCAAGCACGATCGAACACCGGGGAGCTGTTTTTT.

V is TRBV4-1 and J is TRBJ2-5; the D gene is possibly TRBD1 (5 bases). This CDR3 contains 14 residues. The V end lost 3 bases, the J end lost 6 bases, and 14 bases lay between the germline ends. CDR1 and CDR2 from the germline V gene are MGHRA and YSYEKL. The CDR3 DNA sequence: TGCGCCAGCAGCCAGCCCCTTTCAGGGCAGACCCAGTACTTC. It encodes CASSQPLSGQTQYF.

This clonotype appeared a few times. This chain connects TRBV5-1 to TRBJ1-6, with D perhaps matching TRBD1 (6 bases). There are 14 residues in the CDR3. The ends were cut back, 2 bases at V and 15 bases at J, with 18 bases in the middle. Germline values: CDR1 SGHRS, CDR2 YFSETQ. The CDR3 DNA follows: TGCGCCAGCAGCTTTAACGGACAGTCGACGAACCTCCACTTT. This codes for CASSFNGQSTNLHF.

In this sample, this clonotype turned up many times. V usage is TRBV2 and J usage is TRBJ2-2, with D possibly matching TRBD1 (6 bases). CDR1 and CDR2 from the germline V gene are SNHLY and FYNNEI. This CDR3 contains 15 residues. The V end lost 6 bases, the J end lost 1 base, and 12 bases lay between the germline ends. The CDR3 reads CASRGETGNTGELFF. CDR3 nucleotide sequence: TGTGCCAGCAGGGGGGAGACAGGGAACACCGGGGAGCTGTTTTTT.

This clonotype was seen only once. The CDR3 reads CASNRKAVSGANVLTF. Written as DNA, the CDR3 is TGTGCCAGCAATAGGAAAGCTGTCTCTGGGGCCAACGTCCTGACTTTC. The chain couples TRBV2 to TRBJ2-6; unclear D gene. The CDR3 is 16 residues long. Trimming left V 7 bases short and J 0 bases short, with 13 bases between. Germline V gene lookup returns CDR1 SNHLY and CDR2 FYNNEI. Using reference TRBV2 and TRBJ2-6 for the parts outside the CDR3, the full variable domain is EPEVTQTPSHQVTQMGQEVILRCVPISNHLYFYWYRQILGQKVEFLVSFYNNEISEKSEIFDDQFSVERPDGSNFTLKIRSTKLEDSAMYFCASNRKAVSGANVLTFGAGSRLTVL.

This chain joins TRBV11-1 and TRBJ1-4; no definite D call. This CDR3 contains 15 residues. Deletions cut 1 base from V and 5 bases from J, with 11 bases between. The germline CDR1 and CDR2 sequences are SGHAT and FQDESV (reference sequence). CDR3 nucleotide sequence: TGTGCCAGCAGCTTAGGGGTGAAACGGAATGAAAAACTGTTTTTT. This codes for CASSLGVKRNEKLFF.

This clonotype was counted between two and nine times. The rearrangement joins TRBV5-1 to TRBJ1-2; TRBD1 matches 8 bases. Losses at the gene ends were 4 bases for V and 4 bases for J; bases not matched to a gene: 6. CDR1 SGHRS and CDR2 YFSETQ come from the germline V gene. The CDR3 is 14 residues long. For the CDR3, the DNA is TGCGCCAGCAGCGCCGACAGGGGCGGCTATGGCTACACCTTC. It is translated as CASSADRGGYGYTF.

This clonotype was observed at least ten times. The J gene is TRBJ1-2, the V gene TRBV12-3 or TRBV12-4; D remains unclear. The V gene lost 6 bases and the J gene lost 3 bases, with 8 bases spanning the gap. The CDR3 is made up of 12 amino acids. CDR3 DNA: TGTGCCAGCAGCTTAAGTGACTATGGCTACACCTTC. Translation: CASSLSDYGYTF.

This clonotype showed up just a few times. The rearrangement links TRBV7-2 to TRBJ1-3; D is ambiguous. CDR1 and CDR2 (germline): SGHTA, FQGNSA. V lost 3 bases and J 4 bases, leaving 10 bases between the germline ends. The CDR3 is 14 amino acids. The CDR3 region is CASSLQDLGNTIYF. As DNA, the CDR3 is TGTGCCAGCAGCTTGCAGGACCTGGGAAACACCATATATTTT.

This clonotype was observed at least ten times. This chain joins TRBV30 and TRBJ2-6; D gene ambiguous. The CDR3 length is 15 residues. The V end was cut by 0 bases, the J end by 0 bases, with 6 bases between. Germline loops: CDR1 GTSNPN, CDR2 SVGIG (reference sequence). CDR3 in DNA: TGTGCCTGGAGTGTCCTCGGCTCTGGGGCCAACGTCCTGACTTTC. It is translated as CAWSVLGSGANVLTF.

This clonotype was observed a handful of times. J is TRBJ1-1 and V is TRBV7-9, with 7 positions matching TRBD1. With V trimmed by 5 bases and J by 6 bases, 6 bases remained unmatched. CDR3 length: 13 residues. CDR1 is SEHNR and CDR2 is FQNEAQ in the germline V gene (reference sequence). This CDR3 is CASSKQGRSEAFF. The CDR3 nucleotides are TGTGCCAGCAGCAAACAGGGGCGGTCTGAAGCTTTCTTT.

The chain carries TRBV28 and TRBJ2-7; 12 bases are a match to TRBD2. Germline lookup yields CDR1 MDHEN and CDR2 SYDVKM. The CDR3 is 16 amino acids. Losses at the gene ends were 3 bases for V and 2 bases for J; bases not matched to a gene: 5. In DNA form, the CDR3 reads TGTGCCAGCAGTTTCACAAGACTAGCGGGGGCCTACGAGCAGTACTTC. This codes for CASSFTRLAGAYEQYF.

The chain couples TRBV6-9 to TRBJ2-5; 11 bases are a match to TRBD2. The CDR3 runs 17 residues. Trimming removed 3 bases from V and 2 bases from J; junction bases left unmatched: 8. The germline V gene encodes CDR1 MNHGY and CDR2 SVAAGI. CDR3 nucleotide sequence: TGTGCCAGCAGTTACACTAGCGGGGGCCTCTGGCAAGAGACCCAGTACTTC. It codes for CASSYTSGGLWQETQYF.

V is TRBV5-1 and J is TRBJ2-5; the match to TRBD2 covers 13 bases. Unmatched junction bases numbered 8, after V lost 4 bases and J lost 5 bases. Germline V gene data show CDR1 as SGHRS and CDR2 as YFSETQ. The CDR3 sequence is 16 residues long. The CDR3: CASSPSPGLAGETQYF. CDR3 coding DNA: TGCGCCAGCAGCCCTTCACCGGGACTAGCGGGGGAGACCCAGTACTTC.

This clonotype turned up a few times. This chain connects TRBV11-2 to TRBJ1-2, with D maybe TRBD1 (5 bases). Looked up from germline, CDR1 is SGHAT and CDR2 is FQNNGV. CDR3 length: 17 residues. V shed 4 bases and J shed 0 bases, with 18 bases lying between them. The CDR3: CASSYSTGTGPNYGYTF. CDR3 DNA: TGTGCCAGCAGCTACAGCACCGGGACTGGACCTAACTATGGCTACACCTTC.

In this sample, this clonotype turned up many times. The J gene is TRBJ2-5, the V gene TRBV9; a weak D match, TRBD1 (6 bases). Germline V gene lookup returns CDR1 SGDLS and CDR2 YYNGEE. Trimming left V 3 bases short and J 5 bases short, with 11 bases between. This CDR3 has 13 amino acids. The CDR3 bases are TGTGCCAGCAGCGCACAGGGCGAGGAGACCCAGTACTTC. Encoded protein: CASSAQGEETQYF.

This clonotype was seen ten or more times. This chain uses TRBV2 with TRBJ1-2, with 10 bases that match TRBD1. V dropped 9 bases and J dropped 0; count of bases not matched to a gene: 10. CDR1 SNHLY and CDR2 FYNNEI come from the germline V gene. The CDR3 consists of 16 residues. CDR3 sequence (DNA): TGTGCCAGTTTGCCGGGACAGGGGCCCTCTAACTATGGCTACACCTTC. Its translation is CASLPGQGPSNYGYTF.

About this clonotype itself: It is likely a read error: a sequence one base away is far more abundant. The CDR3 region has the DNA TGTGCCAGCAGTGAAGCGACTTGGGACGGGACCTACGAGCAGTTCTTC. This translates into CASSEATWDGTYEQFF. The rearrangement joins TRBV7-2 to TRBJ2-1; D is tentatively TRBD1 or TRBD2 (5 bases each). The germline gives CDR1 SGHTA, CDR2 FQGNSA. CDR3 length: 16 residues. Trimming shortened V by 6 bases and J by 10 bases, and 25 bases separated the two germline ends.

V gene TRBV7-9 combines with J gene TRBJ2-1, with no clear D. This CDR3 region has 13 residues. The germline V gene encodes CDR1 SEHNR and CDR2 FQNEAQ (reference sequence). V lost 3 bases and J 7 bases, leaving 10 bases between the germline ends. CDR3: CASSFNGENEQFF. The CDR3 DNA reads TGTGCCAGCAGCTTCAACGGTGAAAATGAGCAGTTCTTC. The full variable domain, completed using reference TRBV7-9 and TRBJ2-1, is DTGVSQNPRHKITKRGQNVTFRCDPISEHNRLYWYRQTLGQGPEFLTYFQNEAQLEKSRLLSDRFSAERPKGSFSTLEIQRTEQGDSAMYLCASSFNGENEQFFGPGTRLTVL.

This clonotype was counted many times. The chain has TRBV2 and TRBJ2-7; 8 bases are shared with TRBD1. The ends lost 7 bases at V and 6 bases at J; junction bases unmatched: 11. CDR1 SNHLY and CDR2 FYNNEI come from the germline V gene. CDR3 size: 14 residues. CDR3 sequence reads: CASIGGQVGSEQYF. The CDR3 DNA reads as TGTGCCAGCATAGGGGGACAGGTAGGCTCCGAGCAGTACTTC.